This is a list of T cell receptor beta chains from one sample in a study of neoadjuvant anti-PD-1 for oral cavity cancer. The protocol was immunoSEQ multiplex PCR, while the TCRdb copy is restricted to in-frame clones and leaves out a portion. Altogether about 20,000 clones are present, roughly three quarters being singletons, with the ten largest covering 2.5% to 3.5%. Sequencing was performed on PBMCs, taken before nivolumab (anti-PD-1) treatment. These receptors were taken from a person aged 40-85 years with oral cavity squamous cell carcinoma. CDR3s include the opening cysteine and the closing phenylalanine or tryptophan. A D gene is named only where the DNA matches it firmly. Only some rows state a clone size, as once, few, many or a class for expanded clones.

v_call	d_call	j_call	clone_size	cdr3_nt	cdr3_aa
TRBV5-1	.	TRBJ2-3	once	TGCGCCAGCAGCTTGTCCACCGGGGGGCGGTCAGATACGCAGTATTTT	CASSLSTGGRSDTQYF
TRBV6-1	TRBD1	TRBJ1-3	.	TGTGCCAGCAGTGGCATCGGACAGGGTATAGGCACCATATATTTT	CASSGIGQGIGTIYF
TRBV11-1	.	TRBJ1-1	.	TGTGCCAGCAGCTTACTCGGGGGGGACACTGAAGCTTTCTTT	CASSLLGGDTEAFF
TRBV2	TRBD2	TRBJ2-3	.	TGTGCCAGCAGTCCTGAGGTAGCGGGAGGCGATACGCAGTATTTT	CASSPEVAGGDTQYF
TRBV7-9	.	TRBJ2-1	few	TGTGCCAGCAGCTTAGTGCTAGGGCCTGGGGATGAGCAGTTCTTC	CASSLVLGPGDEQFF
TRBV11-3	.	TRBJ2-1	.	TGTGCCAGCAGCCCCAATGGTGCGGAGCAGTTCTTC	CASSPNGAEQFF
TRBV7-3	.	TRBJ2-1	.	TGTGCCAGCAGCTTTCTTAGCGGAGCTGAGCAGTTCTTC	CASSFLSGAEQFF
TRBV19	TRBD2	TRBJ2-3	.	TGTGCCAGTAGTATAGGAAGGGGCGGGAGGACCACAGATACGCAGTATTTT	CASSIGRGGRTTDTQYF
TRBV7-8	.	TRBJ2-3	.	TGTGCCAGCAGCCAGAGACTACGAGGAACGACAGATACGCAGTATTTT	CASSQRLRGTTDTQYF
TRBV30	.	TRBJ1-2	.	TGTGCCTGGACGCCACTGACAGCCCCTGGCTATGGCTACACCTTC	CAWTPLTAPGYGYTF
TRBV5-1	.	TRBJ2-7	.	TGCGCCAGCAGCTTCAGCCATGGGGCCTACGAGCAGTACTTC	CASSFSHGAYEQYF
TRBV6-6	.	TRBJ2-7	.	TGTGCCACCCGGGACGGGTCCTACGAGCAGTACTTC	CATRDGSYEQYF
TRBV19	.	TRBJ1-5	.	TGTGCCAGTAGTATAGTGGGGGGGGCCGGTCAGCCCCAGCATTTT	CASSIVGGAGQPQHF
TRBV10-3	TRBD2	TRBJ2-3	.	TGTGCCATCAGTGAGTCGATTGGCGGGAGCCTCACAGATACGCAGTATTTT	CAISESIGGSLTDTQYF
TRBV14	.	TRBJ1-2	.	TGTGCCAGCAGCCAAATCCCCCGGGCAGATGGCTACACCTTC	CASSQIPRADGYTF
TRBV5-1	.	TRBJ2-3	.	TGCGCCAGCAGCTTGGGACGCACAGATACGCAGTATTTT	CASSLGRTDTQYF
TRBV5-1	.	TRBJ1-1	.	TGCGCCAGCAGCTCTTTCGGACAAGCGAACACTGAAGCTTTCTTT	CASSSFGQANTEAFF
TRBV7-2	TRBD1	TRBJ1-4	.	TGTGCCAGCAGCTCGCAGGGGGATAATGAAAAACTGTTTTTT	CASSSQGDNEKLFF
TRBV12-2	.	TRBJ1-5	.	TGTGCAAGTCGCTTAGGGGAAATTAGCAATCAGCCCCAGCATTTT	CASRLGEISNQPQHF
TRBV25-1	TRBD2	TRBJ2-7	.	TGTGCCACCCACATTAAGAGGGGACTAGCGGGTACGCACTACGAGCAGTACTTC	CATHIKRGLAGTHYEQYF
TRBV20-1	.	TRBJ2-3	once	TGCAGTGGAGGGACAGATACGCAGTATTTT	CSGGTDTQYF
TRBV7-2	.	TRBJ1-4	.	TGTGCCAGCAGCACCCTAGGCAGGCACAATGAAAAACTGTTTTTT	CASSTLGRHNEKLFF
TRBV2	.	TRBJ1-1	.	TGTGCCAGCAGTGGTATAAGGAACACTGAAGCTTTCTTT	CASSGIRNTEAFF
TRBV2	.	TRBJ1-3	.	TGTGCCAGCTGCCTTATCTCTGGAAACACCATATATTTT	CASCLISGNTIYF
TRBV5-6	TRBD1	TRBJ1-5	.	TGTGCCAGCAGCCGACAGGGGGACAGTCAGCCCCAGCATTTT	CASSRQGDSQPQHF
TRBV10-3	TRBD1	TRBJ1-1	.	TGTGCCATCAGTGAACTGACAGGGAGGACTGAAGCTTTCTTT	CAISELTGRTEAFF
TRBV29-1	.	TRBJ1-2	.	TGCAGCGTTGAAAGTCGGCTCTATGGCTACACCTTC	CSVESRLYGYTF
TRBV5-6	TRBD1	TRBJ1-1	.	TGTGCCAGCAATCTCCCTGGGACAGCGAACACTGAAGCTTTCTTT	CASNLPGTANTEAFF
TRBV7-2	.	TRBJ2-6	.	TGTGCCAGCAGCCTCTACAGCTCTGGGGCCAACGTCCTGACTTTC	CASSLYSSGANVLTF
TRBV2	TRBD1	TRBJ1-1	.	TGTGCCAGCAGGGGACAGGGGAACACTGAAGCTTTCTTT	CASRGQGNTEAFF
TRBV25-1	TRBD1	TRBJ1-1	few	TGTGCCAGCAGCCGGGGACAGGGGCCCTATGAAGCTTTCTTT	CASSRGQGPYEAFF
TRBV19	.	TRBJ2-7	few	TGTGCCAGTAGTGGGACTTTGGTATCTGGCTCCTACGAGCAGTACTTC	CASSGTLVSGSYEQYF
TRBV6-5	.	TRBJ1-2	.	TGTGCCAGCAGTTACTCGGGCAGGGTGGATGGCTACACCTTC	CASSYSGRVDGYTF
TRBV7-9	.	TRBJ1-3	.	TGTGCCAGCAGCCCAATGGACCGTTCTGGAAACACCATATATTTT	CASSPMDRSGNTIYF
TRBV7-2	TRBD2	TRBJ2-5	.	TGTGCCAGCAGCTTAGGGGGGGGAGCAGGGACCCAGTACTTC	CASSLGGGAGTQYF
TRBV6-1	.	TRBJ2-5	.	TGTGCCAGCAGTGAAATGCTGGAGCGTGGGGCGGGGACCCAGTACTTC	CASSEMLERGAGTQYF
TRBV5-1	.	TRBJ1-3	.	TGCGCCAGCAGCACCGACAGTTACTCTGGAAACACCATATATTTT	CASSTDSYSGNTIYF
TRBV6-5	.	TRBJ2-7	.	TGTGCCAGCAGAAACGCCGACAGAGGCTCCTACGAGCAGTACTTC	CASRNADRGSYEQYF
TRBV11-1	.	TRBJ2-7	.	TGTGCCAGCAGCTTACAGGGTAACGAGCAGTACTTC	CASSLQGNEQYF
TRBV6-6	.	TRBJ2-5	.	TGTGCCAGCAGCCCACGACAGGAGGAGACCCAGTACTTC	CASSPRQEETQYF
TRBV6-5	.	TRBJ2-2	.	TGTGCCAGCAGTTACTCGAGGCAGGGATACGGGGAGCTGTTTTTT	CASSYSRQGYGELFF
TRBV5-4	.	TRBJ2-1	once	TGTGCCAGCAGCTTGGGGGGGGCTAGCGGCAATGAGCAGTTCTTC	CASSLGGASGNEQFF
TRBV15	TRBD1	TRBJ1-2	.	TGTGCCACCAGCAGCGGGACAGGGGGAAACTATGGCTACACCTTC	CATSSGTGGNYGYTF
TRBV7-9	TRBD2	TRBJ2-1	.	TGTGCCAGCAGCCCCCTAGCGGGACCCTACAATGAGCAGTTCTTC	CASSPLAGPYNEQFF
TRBV5-5	TRBD2	TRBJ2-7	.	TGTGCCAGCAGCTTGTCCCCTAGCGGCGAGCAGTACTTC	CASSLSPSGEQYF
TRBV5-1	TRBD1	TRBJ2-5	once	TGCGCCAGCAGCCCCCCGACAGGGACCCGCCAAGAGACCCAGTACTTC	CASSPPTGTRQETQYF
TRBV15	.	TRBJ2-7	once	TGTGCCACCAGCAGAGACAGACAGAGCTCCTACGAGCAGTACTTC	CATSRDRQSSYEQYF
TRBV5-1	.	TRBJ1-2	.	TGCGCCAGCAGCCCGATATCTAACTATGGCTACACCTTC	CASSPISNYGYTF
TRBV29-1	TRBD2	TRBJ2-3	.	TGCAGCGCCGAAGGGACTAGCGGGAGCCTCAGGGATACGCAGTATTTT	CSAEGTSGSLRDTQYF
TRBV5-1	TRBD1	TRBJ2-7	.	TGCGCCAGCTCCCTAGGGGGCACAACCTACGAGCAGTACTTC	CASSLGGTTYEQYF
TRBV19	TRBD1	TRBJ1-1	.	TGTGCCAGTAGTATGACAGGGGTCACTGAAGCTTTCTTT	CASSMTGVTEAFF
TRBV10-3	.	TRBJ2-3	.	TGTGCCATCAGTGGAGCAAACCCAGATACGCAGTATTTT	CAISGANPDTQYF
TRBV30	.	TRBJ1-5	.	TGTGCCTGGAGTCTGAATAGCAATCAGCCCCAGCATTTT	CAWSLNSNQPQHF